Listed below are T cell receptor beta chains from one sample, sequenced in a study of blood T cell repertoires in COVID-19. Assay used: immunoSEQ multiplex PCR; TCRdb lists only in-frame clones, some missing. The sample lists 280,000 or so clones, 70% to 90% occurring once. The sequencing input was peripheral blood. These receptors were obtained from a woman in her thirties who had recovered from COVID-19. The CDR3 runs from the conserved cysteine through the conserved F or W. The D gene is left open where the match is weak. Clone size, where shown, is once, few, many, or a class for clones that have expanded.

>TRBV5-5|14|NA|NA|TRBJ1-1
CASSFRQLNTEAFF
TGTGCCAGCAGCTTTAGACAGCTGAACACTGAAGCTTTCTTT
>TRBV2|14|NA|NA|TRBJ2-7
CASSEQRASYEQYF
TGTGCCAGCAGTGAGCAGAGGGCCTCCTACGAGCAGTACTTC
>TRBV9|13|once|NA|TRBJ1-5
CATVSGGYQPQHF
TGTGCCACCGTGAGTGGAGGTTATCAGCCCCAGCATTTT
>TRBV5-8|13|NA|NA|TRBJ1-2
CASSEPRVRGYTF
TGTGCCAGCAGCGAGCCGAGGGTCCGTGGCTACACCTTC
>TRBV4-1|18|NA|NA|TRBJ2-2
CASSQGKFGITSTGELFF
TGCGCCAGCAGCCAAGGGAAGTTCGGGATAACCTCCACCGGGGAGCTGTTTTTT
>TRBV7-9|16|NA|NA|TRBJ2-2
CASSLALAPNTGELFF
TGTGCCAGCAGCTTAGCGCTAGCCCCGAACACCGGGGAGCTGTTTTTT
>TRBV27|16|NA|NA|TRBJ2-2
CASSVRVGGNTGELFF
TGTGCCAGCAGTGTCAGGGTCGGGGGGAACACCGGGGAGCTGTTTTTT
>TRBV3-1/TRBV3-2|14|NA|NA|TRBJ2-5
CASSQRGTQETQYF
TGTGCCAGCAGCCAAAGGGGGACCCAAGAGACCCAGTACTTC
>TRBV4-1|15|NA|NA|TRBJ1-2
CASSPSHRLAYGYTF
TGCGCCAGCAGCCCCTCACACCGTTTAGCCTATGGCTACACCTTC
>TRBV10-1|14|NA|TRBD2|TRBJ2-1
CASSEKRGHNEQFF
TGCGCCAGCAGTGAGAAGCGGGGACACAATGAGCAGTTCTTC
>TRBV6-2/TRBV6-3|13|NA|NA|TRBJ2-2
CASSPRANGELFF
TGTGCCAGCAGCCCCAGGGCTAACGGGGAGCTGTTTTTT
>TRBV5-6|14|NA|NA|TRBJ1-1
CASSLIQGNTEAFF
TGTGCCAGCAGCCTAATCCAGGGGAACACTGAAGCTTTCTTT
>TRBV21-1|13|few|NA|TRBJ2-7
CASSSTGEYEQYF
TGTGCCAGCAGCTCGACAGGGGAATACGAGCAGTACTTC
>TRBV5-1|14|NA|NA|TRBJ2-1
CASSLGPLGGEQFF
TGCGCCAGCAGCTTGGGACCGTTAGGGGGTGAGCAGTTCTTC
>TRBV12-3/TRBV12-4|12|NA|NA|TRBJ1-2
CASSSPQGGYTF
TGTGCCAGCAGTTCCCCCCAGGGGGGCTACACCTTC
>TRBV7-2|13|once|NA|TRBJ2-7
CASSFGSSYEQYF
TGTGCCAGCAGCTTCGGGTCTTCCTACGAGCAGTACTTC
>TRBV19|12|NA|NA|TRBJ2-1
CASSIAAGEQFF
TGTGCCAGTAGTATTGCAGCGGGTGAGCAGTTCTTC
>TRBV9|18|NA|TRBD2|TRBJ2-5
CASSENLGTSGIAETQYF
TGTGCCAGCAGTGAAAACCTAGGGACTAGCGGGATAGCAGAGACCCAGTACTTC
>TRBV7-9|13|NA|NA|TRBJ2-1
CASSFPTYNEQFF
TGTGCCAGCAGCTTTCCAACCTACAATGAGCAGTTCTTC
>TRBV19|14|NA|NA|TRBJ1-5
CASDTGYSNQPQHF
TGTGCCAGTGATACAGGTTATAGCAATCAGCCCCAGCATTTT
>TRBV6-5|16|NA|NA|TRBJ2-4
CASSFSTLLAKNIQYF
TGTGCCAGCAGTTTCTCCACTCTGCTAGCCAAAAACATTCAGTACTTC
>TRBV5-1|18|once|TRBD1|TRBJ1-4
CASSLRGQDIETNEKLFF
TGCGCCAGCAGCTTGCGCGGACAGGATATCGAAACTAATGAAAAACTGTTTTTT
>TRBV10-3|12|once|TRBD1|TRBJ2-7
CAIRDSSYEQYF
TGTGCCATCCGGGACAGCTCCTACGAGCAGTACTTC
>TRBV7-9|15|NA|TRBD2|TRBJ2-7
CASSLGEGLFYEQYF
TGTGCCAGCAGCTTAGGGGAGGGCCTTTTCTACGAGCAGTACTTC
>TRBV7-2|12|NA|NA|TRBJ2-7
CASSSMENEQYF
TGTGCCAGCAGCTCCATGGAGAACGAGCAGTACTTC
>TRBV7-2|17|NA|TRBD2|TRBJ2-1
CASSQGTSGRTYNEQFF
TGTGCCAGCAGCCAAGGGACTAGCGGGAGGACCTACAATGAGCAGTTCTTC
>TRBV5-4|16|NA|NA|TRBJ1-2
CASSSRTGTLEGGYTF
TGTGCCAGCAGCTCCCGAACCGGGACTCTCGAGGGAGGCTACACCTTC
>TRBV19|19|NA|TRBD2|TRBJ2-7
CASSIFGTKFPLPAYEQYF
TGTGCCAGTAGTATCTTCGGGACTAAGTTCCCTCTCCCAGCCTACGAGCAGTACTTC
>TRBV6-5|11|few|NA|TRBJ2-7
CASSTGYEQYF
TGTGCCAGCAGCACAGGGTACGAGCAGTACTTC
>TRBV7-2|13|NA|TRBD1|TRBJ2-7
CASSLMRGREQYF
TGTGCCAGCAGCTTAATGAGGGGGCGAGAGCAGTACTTC
>TRBV3-1/TRBV3-2|16|NA|TRBD1|TRBJ2-2
CASSHRTGGLTGELFF
TGTGCCAGCAGCCACAGGACAGGGGGCCTCACCGGGGAGCTGTTTTTT
>TRBV2|11|NA|NA|TRBJ2-3
CASMGGNTQYF
TGTGCCAGCATGGGGGGAAATACGCAGTATTTT
>TRBV7-9|15|NA|TRBD2|TRBJ2-3
CASTYGAGGTDTQYF
TGTGCCAGCACCTATGGGGCGGGAGGCACAGATACGCAGTATTTT
>TRBV25-1|14|NA|NA|TRBJ2-7
CASSEYRGSDEQYF
TGTGCCAGCAGTGAATACAGGGGATCCGACGAGCAGTACTTC
>TRBV7-8|16|NA|NA|TRBJ1-5
CASSLESIGISQPQHF
TGTGCCAGCAGCTTAGAGAGTATCGGGATTAGTCAGCCCCAGCATTTT
>TRBV7-9|12|few|NA|TRBJ2-7
CASSFGGTEQYF
TGTGCCAGCAGCTTTGGGGGGACCGAGCAGTACTTC
>TRBV28|14|NA|NA|TRBJ2-7
CASSARGSSYEQYF
TGTGCCAGCAGTGCCCGGGGGAGCTCCTACGAGCAGTACTTC
>TRBV5-3|16|NA|TRBD2|TRBJ2-7
CARSRRTSGSVDEQYF
TGTGCCAGAAGCCGGAGGACTAGCGGGAGTGTCGACGAGCAGTACTTC
>TRBV15|15|NA|NA|TRBJ1-1
CATALGLERNTEAFF
TGTGCCACCGCCCTAGGCCTGGAGAGGAACACTGAAGCTTTCTTT
>TRBV6-1|15|few|NA|TRBJ1-5
CASSEAEGRNQPQHF
TGTGCCAGCAGTGAAGCGGAGGGGCGTAATCAGCCCCAGCATTTT
>TRBV11-2|17|NA|NA|TRBJ2-2
CASSSLRGLPNTGELFF
TGTGCCAGCAGCTCCTTGCGGGGGCTACCGAACACCGGGGAGCTGTTTTTT
>TRBV5-4|12|NA|TRBD2|TRBJ2-1
CASIAGDNEQFF
TGTGCCAGCATAGCGGGGGACAATGAGCAGTTCTTC
>TRBV6-5|14|NA|TRBD1|TRBJ1-4
CASRGTGFNEKLFF
TGTGCCAGCAGGGGGACAGGGTTTAATGAAAAACTGTTTTTT
>TRBV10-3|17|NA|NA|TRBJ2-4
CAISESFVAGAKNIQYF
TGTGCCATCAGTGAGTCCTTCGTTGCGGGAGCCAAAAACATTCAGTACTTC
>TRBV18|15|NA|NA|TRBJ1-2
CASSPESAADYGYTF
TGTGCCAGCTCACCCGAGAGTGCAGCGGACTATGGCTACACCTTC
>TRBV18|14|NA|NA|TRBJ2-7
CASSPLAGTYEQYF
TGTGCCAGCTCACCATTGGCGGGTACCTACGAGCAGTACTTC
>TRBV4-1|18|NA|TRBD1|TRBJ2-1
CASSQDLFGTGVFNEQFF
TGCGCCAGCAGCCAAGATCTTTTCGGGACAGGGGTCTTCAATGAGCAGTTCTTC
>TRBV2|13|NA|TRBD2|TRBJ2-4
CASNAGGENIQYF
TGTGCCAGCAACGCGGGGGGCGAAAACATTCAGTACTTC
>TRBV10-3|14|NA|NA|TRBJ2-5
CAISEEGQWETQYF
TGTGCCATCAGTGAAGAGGGACAATGGGAGACCCAGTACTTC
>TRBV5-6|14|NA|NA|TRBJ2-3
CASSLVAGASGNYF
TGTGCCAGCAGCTTGGTCGCGGGGGCCTCAGGTAATTATTTT
>TRBV27|14|NA|NA|TRBJ2-5
CASSLSTRGETQYF
TGTGCCAGCAGTTTATCGACCCGCGGGGAGACCCAGTACTTC
>TRBV7-9|16|few|NA|TRBJ1-3
CASSLARDRGGNTIYF
TGTGCCAGCAGCCTAGCTCGGGACCGGGGGGGAAACACCATATATTTT
>TRBV15|12|NA|NA|TRBJ1-3
CATSPFGNTIYF
TGTGCCACCAGCCCTTTTGGAAACACCATATATTTT
>TRBV5-6|13|NA|NA|TRBJ1-2
CASSPGQNYGYTF
TGTGCCAGCAGCCCTGGACAGAACTATGGCTACACCTTC
>TRBV7-9|12|NA|NA|TRBJ1-1
CASSLSDPKAFF
TGTGCCAGCAGCTTATCAGATCCGAAAGCTTTCTTT
>TRBV7-2|14|NA|NA|TRBJ1-3
CASSAGSSGNTIYF
TGTGCCAGCAGCGCCGGGTCCTCTGGAAACACCATATATTTT